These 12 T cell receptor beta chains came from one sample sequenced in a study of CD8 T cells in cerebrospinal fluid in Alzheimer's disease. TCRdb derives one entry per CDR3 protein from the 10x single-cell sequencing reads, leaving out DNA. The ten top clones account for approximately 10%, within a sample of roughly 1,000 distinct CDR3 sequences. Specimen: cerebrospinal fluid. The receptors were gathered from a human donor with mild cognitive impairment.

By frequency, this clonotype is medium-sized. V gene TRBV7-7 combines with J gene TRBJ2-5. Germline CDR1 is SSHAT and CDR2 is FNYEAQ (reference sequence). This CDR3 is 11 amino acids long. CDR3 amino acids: CASTNGETQYF. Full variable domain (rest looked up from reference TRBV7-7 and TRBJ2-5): GAGVSQSPRYKVTKRGQDVTLRCDPISSHATLYWYQQALGQGPEFLTYFNYEAQPDKSGLPSDRFSAERPEGSISTLTIQRTEQRDSAMYRCASTNGETQYFGPGTRLLVL.

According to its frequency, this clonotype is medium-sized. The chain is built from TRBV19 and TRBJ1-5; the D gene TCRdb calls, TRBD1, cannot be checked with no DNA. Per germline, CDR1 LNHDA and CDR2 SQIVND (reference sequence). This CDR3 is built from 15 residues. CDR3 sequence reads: CASSTGEGGWQPQHF.

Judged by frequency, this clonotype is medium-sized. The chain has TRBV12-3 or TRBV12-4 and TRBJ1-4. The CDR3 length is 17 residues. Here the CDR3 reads CASSPAGGGVTNEKLFF.

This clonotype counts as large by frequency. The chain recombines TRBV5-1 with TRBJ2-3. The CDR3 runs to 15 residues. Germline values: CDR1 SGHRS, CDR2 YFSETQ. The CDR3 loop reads CASSLDGELTDTQYF.

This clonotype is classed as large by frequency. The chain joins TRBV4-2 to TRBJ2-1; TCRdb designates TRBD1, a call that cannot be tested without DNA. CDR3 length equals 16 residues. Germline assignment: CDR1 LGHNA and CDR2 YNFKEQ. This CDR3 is CASSQDRQDRRGEQFF.

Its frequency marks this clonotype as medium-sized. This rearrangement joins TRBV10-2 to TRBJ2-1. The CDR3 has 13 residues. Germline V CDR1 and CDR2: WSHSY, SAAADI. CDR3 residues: CASSEATSKKQFF.

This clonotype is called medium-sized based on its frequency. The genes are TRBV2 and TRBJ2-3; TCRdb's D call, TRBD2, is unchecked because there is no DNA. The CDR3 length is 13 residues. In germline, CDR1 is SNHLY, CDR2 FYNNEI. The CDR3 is CAGGRLAYYTQYF.

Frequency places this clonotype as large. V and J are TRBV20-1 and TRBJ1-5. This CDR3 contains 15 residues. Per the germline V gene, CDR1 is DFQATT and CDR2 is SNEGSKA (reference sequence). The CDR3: CSATDETRFGQPQHF.

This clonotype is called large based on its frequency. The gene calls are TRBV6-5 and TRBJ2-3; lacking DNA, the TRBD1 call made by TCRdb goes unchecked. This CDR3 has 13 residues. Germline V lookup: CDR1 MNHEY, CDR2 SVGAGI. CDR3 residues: CASMRQATDTQYF.

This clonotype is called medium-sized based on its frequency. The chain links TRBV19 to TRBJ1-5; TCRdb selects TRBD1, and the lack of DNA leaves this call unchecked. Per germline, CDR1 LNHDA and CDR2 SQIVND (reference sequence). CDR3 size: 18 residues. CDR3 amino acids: CASSATRATTGDNQPQHF.

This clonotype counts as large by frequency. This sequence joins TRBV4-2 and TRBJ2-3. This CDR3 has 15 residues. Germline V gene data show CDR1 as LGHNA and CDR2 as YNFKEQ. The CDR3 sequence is CASSQDPGLMDTQYF.

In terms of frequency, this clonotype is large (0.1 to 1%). The CDR3 loop reads CASSLRLAGSSYNEQFF. V gene TRBV7-9 combines with J gene TRBJ2-1. Germline V gene data show CDR1 as SEHNR and CDR2 as FQNEAQ (reference sequence). This CDR3 region has 17 residues. Full variable domain (missing parts from reference TRBV7-9 and TRBJ2-1): DTGVSQNPRHKITKRGQNVTFRCDPISEHNRLYWYRQTLGQGPEFLTYFQNEAQLEKSRLLSDRFSAERPKGSFSTLEIQRTEQGDSAMYLCASSLRLAGSSYNEQFFGPGTRLTVL.